What follows are 13 T cell receptor beta chains derived from one specimen sequenced in a study of CD8 T cells in ankylosing spondylitis. TCRdb called the 5' RACE reads again in MiXCR, with one record for every CDR3 protein. The table includes 40,000 or so distinct CDR3 sequences, about 10% detected once. The material sequenced was blood, either unsorted or a sorted T cell fraction (not recorded which). These TCRs come from a male donor with ankylosing spondylitis or in good health (not recorded which).

The genes are TRBV19 and TRBJ2-4; TRBD1 matches at 9 bases. Germline trimming cut 5 bases from V and 1 base from J; bases unmatched to any gene: 6. This CDR3 contains 16 residues. Germline CDR1 and CDR2: LNHDA and SQIVND (reference sequence). CDR3 nucleotide sequence: TGTGCCAGTAGTCTTCGGACAGGGGAGGCCAAAAACATTCAGTACTTC. Encoded protein: CASSLRTGEAKNIQYF. Full variable domain (remainder filled in from reference TRBV19 and TRBJ2-4): DGGITQSPKYLFRKEGQNVTLSCEQNLNHDAMYWYRQDPGQGLRLIYYSQIVNDFQKGDIAEGYSVSREKKESFPLTVTSAQKNPTAFYLCASSLRTGEAKNIQYFGAGTRLSVL.

This clonotype showed up many times. The chain links TRBV5-1 to TRBJ1-6; D may be TRBD1 (5 bases). CDR1 is SGHRS and CDR2 is YFSETQ in the germline V gene. The germline V and J ends were trimmed by 4 bases and 0 bases, with 11 bases remaining between them. This CDR3 region has 16 residues. For the CDR3, the DNA is TGCGCCAGCAGCCCGGGGGGACGCTCCTATAATTCACCCCTCCACTTT. This encodes CASSPGGRSYNSPLHF.

This clonotype was recorded at least ten times. This sequence joins TRBV5-1 and TRBJ1-6, with D possibly TRBD1 on 6 matching bases. The CDR3 totals 15 residues. Trimming stripped 0 bases from V and 9 bases from J, with 13 bases between. Germline values: CDR1 SGHRS, CDR2 YFSETQ. CDR3 in amino acids: CASSLGDLRGSPLHF. The DNA of the CDR3 is TGCGCCAGCAGCTTGGGCGACCTCAGGGGTTCACCCCTCCACTTT.

The chain couples TRBV28 to TRBJ1-2; TRBD1 agrees at 11 bases. J lost 4 bases, V lost 6 bases, and 7 bases had no gene match. The germline V gene encodes CDR1 MDHEN and CDR2 SYDVKM. This CDR3 comprises 15 residues. CDR3 protein: CASRTGTGGFYGYTF. CDR3 in DNA: TGTGCCAGCAGGACCGGGACAGGGGGTTTCTATGGCTACACCTTC.

The chain combines TRBV2 with TRBJ2-2; the D is unclear. With 5 bases removed from V and 6 bases from J, the gap between germline ends came to 16 bases. The CDR3 length is 15 residues. The V gene's germline CDR1 is SNHLY and CDR2 FYNNEI. In nucleotides, the CDR3 is TGTGCCAGCAGTCCCAGGTCCGCCCAGGCCGGGGAGCTGTTTTTT. It specifies CASSPRSAQAGELFF.

The table lists this clonotype with many counts. The V call is TRBV12-3 or TRBV12-4, the J call TRBJ1-1; D gene uncertain. Trimming took 8 bases from V and 1 from J, leaving 11 bases between them. This CDR3 has 13 residues. The CDR3 nucleotides read TGTGCCAGCGGTTGGGAGAGGAACACTGAAGCTTTCTTT. Its protein product is CASGWERNTEAFF.

This clonotype has at least ten counts. The genes are TRBV5-1 and TRBJ1-3; 8 bases fit TRBD1. This CDR3 has 15 amino acids. V was clipped by 2 bases and J by 2 bases; unmatched bases: 3. Germline CDR1 reads SGHRS; CDR2 reads YFSETQ. The DNA of the CDR3 is TGCGCCAGCAGCTTCGACAGGGGACCTGGAAACACCATATATTTT. Translating it yields CASSFDRGPGNTIYF.

A few counts support this clonotype. In nucleotides, the CDR3 is TGTGCCAGCAGTTTGGGGAACTCCTACAATGAGCAGTTCTTC. Protein sequence: CASSLGNSYNEQFF. This sequence joins TRBV28 and TRBJ2-1, with no clear D. The CDR3 consists of 14 residues. Germline V gene lookup returns CDR1 MDHEN and CDR2 SYDVKM. V lost 3 bases and J lost 0, with 6 bases in between.

In its sample, this clonotype was seen many times. The chain uses TRBV20-1 and TRBJ2-5; TRBD2 agrees at 9 bases. This CDR3 is 14 amino acids long. Germline assignment: CDR1 DFQATT and CDR2 SNEGSKA (reference sequence). The J segment lost 0 bases and the V segment lost 3 bases, leaving 2 bases of the junction unmatched. In DNA form, the CDR3 reads TGCAGTGCTAGTCTAGCGGGGTACCAAGAGACCCAGTACTTC. Encoded protein: CSASLAGYQETQYF.

The chain recombines TRBV10-3 with TRBJ1-1; TRBD1 is a possible D gene (6 bases). The length of the CDR3 is 12 residues. CDR1 is ENHRY and CDR2 is SYGVKD in the germline V gene. Trimming removed 0 bases at V and 11 bases at J, with 10 bases between. For the CDR3, the DNA is TGTGCCATCAGTGAGTCGGTAAGGGGGGCTTTCTTT. It specifies CAISESVRGAFF.

This clonotype was counted many times. J is TRBJ1-2 and V is TRBV19; D is unresolved. CDR1 is LNHDA, CDR2 SQIVND, per germline (reference sequence). This CDR3 spans 10 amino acids. V shed 9 bases and J shed 3 bases, with 5 bases lying between them. The CDR3 protein is CASGHYGYTF. The CDR3 region has the DNA TGTGCCAGCGGACACTATGGCTACACCTTC. Based on the CDR3 plus reference TRBV19 and TRBJ1-2, the full variable domain is DGGITQSPKYLFRKEGQNVTLSCEQNLNHDAMYWYRQDPGQGLRLIYYSQIVNDFQKGDIAEGYSVSREKKESFPLTVTSAQKNPTAFYLCASGHYGYTFGSGTRLTVV.

A few counts support this clonotype. In DNA form, the CDR3 reads TGCGCCAGCAGCCTGGGGTCTAGCTTGAGCTCCTACAATGAGCAGTTCTTC. It translates to CASSLGSSLSSYNEQFF. The V gene is TRBV5-1, the J gene TRBJ2-1; possible D gene TRBD2, 5 bases. The germline gives CDR1 SGHRS, CDR2 YFSETQ. Trimming removed 4 bases at V and 0 bases at J, with 17 bases between. The CDR3 consists of 17 residues.

This clonotype was counted ten times or more. The V and J genes are TRBV5-6 and TRBJ2-7; D may match TRBD1 or TRBD2 (6 bases each). V was pared by 4 bases and J by 0 bases, with 14 bases between. The germline V gene has CDR1 SGHDT and CDR2 YYEEEE. The CDR3 has 15 residues. Written as DNA, the CDR3 is TGTGCCAGCAGCCGGGACGGGGGCAGCTCCTACGAGCAGTACTTC. This translates into CASSRDGGSSYEQYF.